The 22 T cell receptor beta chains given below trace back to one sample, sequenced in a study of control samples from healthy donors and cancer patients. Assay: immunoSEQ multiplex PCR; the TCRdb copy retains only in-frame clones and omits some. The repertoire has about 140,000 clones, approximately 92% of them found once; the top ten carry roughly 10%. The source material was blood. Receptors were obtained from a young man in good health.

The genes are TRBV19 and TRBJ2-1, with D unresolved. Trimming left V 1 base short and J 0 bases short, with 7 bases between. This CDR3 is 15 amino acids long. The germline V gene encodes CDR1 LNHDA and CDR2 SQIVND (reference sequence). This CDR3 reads CASSIADSSYNEQFF. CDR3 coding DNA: TGTGCCAGTAGTATAGCAGATAGCTCCTACAATGAGCAGTTCTTC.

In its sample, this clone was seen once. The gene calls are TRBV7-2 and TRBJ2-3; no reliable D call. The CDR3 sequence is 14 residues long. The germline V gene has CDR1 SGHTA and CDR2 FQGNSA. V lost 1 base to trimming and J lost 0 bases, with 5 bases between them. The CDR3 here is CASSLEPSTDTQYF. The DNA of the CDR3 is TGTGCCAGCAGCTTAGAACCTAGCACAGATACGCAGTATTTT. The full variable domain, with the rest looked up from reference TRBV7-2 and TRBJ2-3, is GAGVSQSPSNKVTEKGKDVELRCDPISGHTALYWYRQSLGQGLEFLIYFQGNSAPDKSGLPSDRFSAERTGGSVSTLTIQRTQQEDSAVYLCASSLEPSTDTQYFGPGTRLTVL.

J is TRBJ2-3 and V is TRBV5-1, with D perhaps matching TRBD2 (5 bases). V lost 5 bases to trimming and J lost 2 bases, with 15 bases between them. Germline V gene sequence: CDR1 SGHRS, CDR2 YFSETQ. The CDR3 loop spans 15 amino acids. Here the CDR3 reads CASSEDSKNTDTQYF. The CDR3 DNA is TGCGCCAGCAGTGAGGACTCGAAGAACACAGATACGCAGTATTTT.

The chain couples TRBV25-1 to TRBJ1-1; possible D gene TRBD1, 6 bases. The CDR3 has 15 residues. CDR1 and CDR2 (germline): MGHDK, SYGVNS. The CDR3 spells CVKGVRGFGSTEAFF. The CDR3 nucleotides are TGTGTCAAGGGGGTAAGGGGTTTTGGGAGCACTGAAGCTTTCTTT.

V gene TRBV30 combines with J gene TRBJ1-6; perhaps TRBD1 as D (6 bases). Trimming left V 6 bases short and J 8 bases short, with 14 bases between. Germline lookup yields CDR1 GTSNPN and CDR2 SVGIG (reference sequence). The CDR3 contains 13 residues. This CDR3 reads CACRTEGDSPLHF. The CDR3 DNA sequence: TGTGCCTGCAGGACAGAGGGGGATTCACCCCTCCACTTT.

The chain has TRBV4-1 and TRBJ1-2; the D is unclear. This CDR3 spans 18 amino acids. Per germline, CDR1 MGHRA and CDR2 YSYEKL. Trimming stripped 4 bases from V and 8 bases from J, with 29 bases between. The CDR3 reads CASSPRLTDTHPPRGYTF. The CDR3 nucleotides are TGCGCCAGCAGCCCCCGATTAACCGACACACATCCACCAAGGGGCTACACCTTC.

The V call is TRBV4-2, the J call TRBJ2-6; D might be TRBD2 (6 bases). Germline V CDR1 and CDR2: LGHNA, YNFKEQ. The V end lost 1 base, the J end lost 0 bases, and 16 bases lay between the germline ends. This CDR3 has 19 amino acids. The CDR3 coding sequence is TGTGCCAGCAGCCAAGTACAAATCGGGGGAAACTCTGGGGCCAACGTCCTGACTTTC. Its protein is CASSQVQIGGNSGANVLTF.

The CDR3 region has the DNA TGTGCCAGCAGCCCACTAGCGGGAGGGCCCTATAACACAGATACGCAGTATTTT. The encoded protein is CASSPLAGGPYNTDTQYF. The genes are TRBV11-3 and TRBJ2-3; 13 bases fit TRBD2. The CDR3 extends over 18 amino acids. The V gene's germline CDR1 is SGHNT and CDR2 YENEEA. V shed 5 bases and J 2 bases; nucleotides not matched to a gene: 10.

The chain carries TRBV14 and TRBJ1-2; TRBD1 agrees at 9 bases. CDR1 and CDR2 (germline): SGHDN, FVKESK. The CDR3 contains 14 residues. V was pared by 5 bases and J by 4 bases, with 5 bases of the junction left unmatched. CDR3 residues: CASSWGQGSYGYTF. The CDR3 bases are TGTGCCAGCAGCTGGGGACAGGGAAGCTATGGCTACACCTTC. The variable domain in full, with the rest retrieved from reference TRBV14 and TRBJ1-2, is EAGVTQFPSHSVIEKGQTVTLRCDPISGHDNLYWYRRVMGKEIKFLLHFVKESKQDESGMPNNRFLAERTGGTYSTLKVQPAELEDSGVYFCASSWGQGSYGYTFGSGTRLTVV.

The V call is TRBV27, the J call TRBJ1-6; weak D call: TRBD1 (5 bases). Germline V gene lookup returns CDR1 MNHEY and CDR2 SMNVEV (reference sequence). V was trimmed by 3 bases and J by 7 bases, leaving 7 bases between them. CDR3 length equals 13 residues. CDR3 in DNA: TGTGCCAGCAGTTTGGAGGGGAATTCACCCCTCCACTTT. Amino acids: CASSLEGNSPLHF.

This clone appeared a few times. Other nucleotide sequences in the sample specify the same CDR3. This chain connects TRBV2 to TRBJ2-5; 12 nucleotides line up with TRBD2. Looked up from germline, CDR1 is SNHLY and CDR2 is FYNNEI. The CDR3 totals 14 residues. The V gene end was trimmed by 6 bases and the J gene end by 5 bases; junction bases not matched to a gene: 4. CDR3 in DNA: TGTGCCAGCAGACGACTAGCGGGAGAGGAGACCCAGTACTTC. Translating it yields CASRRLAGEETQYF. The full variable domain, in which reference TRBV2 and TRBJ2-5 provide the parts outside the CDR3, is EPEVTQTPSHQVTQMGQEVILRCVPISNHLYFYWYRQILGQKVEFLVSFYNNEISEKSEIFDDQFSVERPDGSNFTLKIRSTKLEDSAMYFCASRRLAGEETQYFGPGTRLLVL.

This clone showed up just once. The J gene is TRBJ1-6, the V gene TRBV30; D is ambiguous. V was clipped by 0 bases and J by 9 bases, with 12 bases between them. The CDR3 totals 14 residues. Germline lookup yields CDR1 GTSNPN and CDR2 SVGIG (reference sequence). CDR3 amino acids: CAWSVRGLASPLHF. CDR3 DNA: TGTGCCTGGAGTGTACGTGGGTTAGCTTCACCCCTCCACTTT.

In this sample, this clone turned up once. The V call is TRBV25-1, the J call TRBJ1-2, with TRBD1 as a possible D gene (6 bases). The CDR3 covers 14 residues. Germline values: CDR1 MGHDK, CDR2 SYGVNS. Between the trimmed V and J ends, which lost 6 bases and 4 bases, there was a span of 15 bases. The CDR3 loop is CASREAGQTYGYTF. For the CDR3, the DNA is TGTGCCAGCAGAGAAGCGGGACAAACCTATGGCTACACCTTC.

CDR3 loop: CATSSRTGTIYNEQFF. For the CDR3, the DNA is TGTGCCACCAGCTCTAGGACAGGGACTATATACAATGAGCAGTTCTTC. V usage is TRBV24-1 and J usage is TRBJ2-1, with a weak D call TRBD1 (8 bases). V was pared by 7 bases and J by 4 bases, with 19 bases between. The CDR3 sequence is 16 residues long. CDR1 is KGHDR and CDR2 is SFDVKD in the germline V gene.

The chain's CDR3 is CASSEFGGSKLFF. CDR3 nucleotides: TGTGCCAGCAGTGAATTTGGGGGTAGTAAACTGTTTTTT. This chain connects TRBV25-1 to TRBJ1-4, with TRBD1 as a possible D gene (5 bases). V was pared by 1 base and J by 11 bases, with 11 bases between. Per germline, CDR1 MGHDK and CDR2 SYGVNS. The CDR3 is made up of 13 amino acids.

The CDR3 region is CASSRRGSEKLFF. The CDR3 DNA reads as TGTGCCAGCAGCCGTCGGGGTAGTGAAAAACTGTTTTTT. This sequence joins TRBV28 and TRBJ1-4; the D is unclear. Trimming took off 6 bases at V and 7 bases at J, with 12 bases between the two ends. The CDR3 loop spans 13 amino acids. From germline, CDR1 is MDHEN and CDR2 SYDVKM.

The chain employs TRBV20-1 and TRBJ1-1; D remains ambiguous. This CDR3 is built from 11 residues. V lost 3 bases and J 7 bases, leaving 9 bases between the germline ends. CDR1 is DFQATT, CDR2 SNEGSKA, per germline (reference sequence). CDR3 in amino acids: CSASDESEAFF. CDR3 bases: TGCAGTGCTAGCGATGAAAGTGAAGCTTTCTTT.

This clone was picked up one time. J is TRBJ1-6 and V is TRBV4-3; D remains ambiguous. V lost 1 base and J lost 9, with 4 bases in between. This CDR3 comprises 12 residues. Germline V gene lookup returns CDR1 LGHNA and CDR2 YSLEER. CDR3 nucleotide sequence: TGCGCCAGCAGCCAAGGGGCTTCACCCCTCCACTTT. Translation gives CASSQGASPLHF.

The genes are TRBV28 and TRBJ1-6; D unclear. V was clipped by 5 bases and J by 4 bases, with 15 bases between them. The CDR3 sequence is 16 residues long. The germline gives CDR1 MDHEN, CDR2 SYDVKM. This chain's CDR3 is CASSDGRKTYNSPLHF. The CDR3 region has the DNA TGTGCCAGCAGTGACGGCAGGAAGACTTATAATTCACCCCTCCACTTT.

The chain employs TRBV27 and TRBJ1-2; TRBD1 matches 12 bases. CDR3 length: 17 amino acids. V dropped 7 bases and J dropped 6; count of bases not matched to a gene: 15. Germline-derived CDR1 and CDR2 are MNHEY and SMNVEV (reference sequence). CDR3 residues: CASTKAGTGGNLHGYTF. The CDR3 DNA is TGTGCCAGCACAAAAGCCGGGACAGGGGGCAATTTGCATGGCTACACCTTC.

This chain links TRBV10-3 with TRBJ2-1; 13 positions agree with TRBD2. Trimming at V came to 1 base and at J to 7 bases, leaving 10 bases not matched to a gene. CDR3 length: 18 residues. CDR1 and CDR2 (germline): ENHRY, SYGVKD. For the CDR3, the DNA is TGTGCCATCAGTGAGTTTAAGAAACTAGCGGGAGGGCCTAATGAGCAGTTCTTC. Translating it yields CAISEFKKLAGGPNEQFF.

CDR3 bases: TGTGCCTCATACTCCGGGACAGCCTACGAGCAGTACTTC. As protein: CASYSGTAYEQYF. This chain joins TRBV30 and TRBJ2-7; 7 nucleotides align to TRBD1. V trimming: 7 bases; J trimming: 2 bases; junction bases outside the gene matches: 8. Per the germline V gene, CDR1 is GTSNPN and CDR2 is SVGIG (reference sequence). The CDR3 spans 13 residues.